The sequence of this TCR beta chain was determined in a study of OX40 agonist ivuxolimab in advanced cancers. Study in general: Ivuxolimab, an antibody that agonizes OX40 (CD134), was administered to the patients.

V shed 6 bases and J shed 2 bases, with 14 bases lying between them. CDR1 is SGHVS, CDR2 FQNEAQ, per germline. The CDR3 runs 14 residues. Study results and limitations: Some of the lowest clonal expansion was seen in partial responders at 0.1-3.0 mg/kg.

Peripheral blood came from all dose cohorts at three timepoints. Sequencing used immunoSEQ multiplex PCR; TCRdb keeps in-frame clones, though not all of them. The top ten clones hold roughly an eighth of a sample with tens of thousands of clones, around 87% of them seen once. With respect to this clone: Its specificity is unknown.

Specimen: CD4+ or CD8+ T cells sorted from blood, collected in a trial of the OX40 agonist ivuxolimab. The chain combines TRBV7-8 with TRBJ2-7; D may be TRBD2 (5 bases). The sequence derives from an adult with an advanced solid tumor such as melanoma, head and neck, liver or kidney cancer. The CDR3 loop reads CASRPGKKTYEQYF. CDR3 DNA: TGTGCCAGCAGGCCCGGGAAGAAGACCTACGAGCAGTACTTC.